This T cell receptor beta chain originates from a study of naive and memory T cell subsets. The library had UMIs added by 3' ligation of an oligonucleotide to TCR cDNA. Trimming left V 4 bases short and J 5 bases short, with 17 bases between. There are 15 residues in the CDR3. The V gene's germline CDR1 is MNHEY and CDR2 SVGEGT. Amplification of ligated cDNA took four PCR rounds with SP2 and nested alpha and beta constant primers. TCRdb redid the calling of the 5' RACE reads with MiXCR, one entry per CDR3 protein. The sample holds 50,000 to 60,000 distinct CDR3 sequences, 6% to 8% seen once. This clonotype was counted many times.

The sequence derives from a female donor in good health. The chain is built from TRBV6-2 or TRBV6-3 and TRBJ1-1; D is possibly TRBD1 (5 bases). CDR3 loop: CASSSPQRGWTEAFF. CDR3 bases: TGTGCCAGCAGTTCCCCCCAAAGGGGTTGGACTGAAGCTTTCTTT.